This is a list of T cell receptor beta chains from one sample in a study of human T cells and chemical hapten exposure. MiXCR, applied by TCRdb to the RACE reads, yields one record per CDR3 protein. The repertoire holds 25,000 to 35,000 distinct CDR3 sequences, with about 5.6% as singletons. This specimen was whole blood, taken in connection with sensitization to the hapten diphenylcyclopropenone (DPC). The receptors shown here come from a man between 25 and 39 years old with alopecia areata. Some clones in this sample may be carry-over from other donors' samples. The CDR3 runs from the conserved cysteine through the conserved F or W. A D gene is named only where the DNA matches it firmly. Some rows mark clone size as missing; the rest say once, few, many or name a class of expanded clone.

D gene: NA
J gene: TRBJ1-5
clone size: many
V gene: TRBV6-6
CDR3 DNA: TGTGCCAGCAGTTACTCAGACCGACACGGGGATCAGCCCCAGCATTTT
CDR3 protein: CASSYSDRHGDQPQHF

D gene: TRBD1
J gene: TRBJ1-1
clone size: NA
V gene: TRBV5-1
CDR3 DNA: TGCGCCAGCAGCTGGGGGGACAGGGCACCGAACACTGAAGCTTTCTTT
CDR3 protein: CASSWGDRAPNTEAFF

D gene: NA
J gene: TRBJ1-1
clone size: many
V gene: TRBV24-1
CDR3 DNA: TGTGCCACCAGAAAGGGGTTTAACACTGAAGCTTTCTTT
CDR3 protein: CATRKGFNTEAFF

D gene: NA
J gene: TRBJ2-2
clone size: many
V gene: TRBV11-2
CDR3 DNA: TGTGCCAGCAGCTTAGCGGGACTCCTGAACACCGGGGAGCTGTTTTTT
CDR3 protein: CASSLAGLLNTGELFF

D gene: NA
J gene: TRBJ2-1
clone size: NA
V gene: TRBV19
CDR3 DNA: TGTGCCAGTTGGGACGGCTTGGACAATGAGCAGTTCTTC
CDR3 protein: CASWDGLDNEQFF

D gene: NA
J gene: TRBJ2-5
clone size: many
V gene: TRBV27
CDR3 DNA: TGTGCCAGCAGTGGGGCCGGGGAAGGAGAAGAGACCCAGTACTTC
CDR3 protein: CASSGAGEGEETQYF

D gene: NA
J gene: TRBJ2-7
clone size: many
V gene: TRBV12-2
CDR3 DNA: TGTGCAAGTCGCTTGAGTCTTGTAGCGTACGAGCAGTACTTC
CDR3 protein: CASRLSLVAYEQYF

D gene: TRBD2
J gene: TRBJ2-1
clone size: NA
V gene: TRBV9
CDR3 DNA: TGTGCCAGCAGCTTGACGACTAGCGGGGTGTACAATGAGCAGTTCTTC
CDR3 protein: CASSLTTSGVYNEQFF

D gene: TRBD2
J gene: TRBJ2-3
clone size: many
V gene: TRBV27
CDR3 DNA: TGTGCCAGCATCCCTTGGAGAGCGGGGGGAGGAGATACGCAGTATTTT
CDR3 protein: CASIPWRAGGGDTQYF

D gene: TRBD1
J gene: TRBJ2-5
clone size: many
V gene: TRBV29-1
CDR3 DNA: TGCAGCGTTGTACGACCGGGACAGCAAGAGACCCAGTACTTC
CDR3 protein: CSVVRPGQQETQYF

D gene: TRBD2
J gene: TRBJ2-3
clone size: many
V gene: TRBV7-6
CDR3 DNA: TGTGCCAGCAACACCGCGGGGGACACAGATACGCAGTATTTT
CDR3 protein: CASNTAGDTDTQYF

D gene: TRBD2
J gene: TRBJ2-2
clone size: many
V gene: TRBV2
CDR3 DNA: TGTGCCAGCAGGGGGACTAGCGGGAGAACCGGGGAGCTGTTTTTT
CDR3 protein: CASRGTSGRTGELFF

D gene: NA
J gene: TRBJ1-5
clone size: many
V gene: TRBV20-1
CDR3 DNA: TGCAGTGCTAGAGAGGGGGCTAATCAGCCCCAGCATAGCGCGGCTAATCAGCCCCAGCATTTT
CDR3 protein: CSAREGANQPQHSAANQPQHF

D gene: NA
J gene: TRBJ2-5
clone size: NA
V gene: TRBV18
CDR3 DNA: TGTGCCAGCTCACCACCCGGACAGAAATTCCAAGAGACCCAGTACTTC
CDR3 protein: CASSPPGQKFQETQYF

D gene: NA
J gene: TRBJ1-5
clone size: many
V gene: TRBV12-3/TRBV12-4
CDR3 DNA: TGTGCCAGCACCCAAGGGTTGCTTAATCAGCCCCAGCATTTT
CDR3 protein: CASTQGLLNQPQHF

D gene: TRBD1
J gene: TRBJ1-3
clone size: NA
V gene: TRBV7-8
CDR3 DNA: TGTGCCAGCAGCCCCGGGACAGGCGCAACTGGAAACACCATATATTTT
CDR3 protein: CASSPGTGATGNTIYF

D gene: TRBD2
J gene: TRBJ2-1
clone size: many
V gene: TRBV19
CDR3 DNA: TGTGCCAGTACCGACACCGGACTAGCGGAAGACAATGAGCAGTTCTTC
CDR3 protein: CASTDTGLAEDNEQFF

D gene: NA
J gene: TRBJ2-7
clone size: many
V gene: TRBV20-1
CDR3 DNA: TGCAGTGTTCGGGGAGAATCCTACGAGCAGTACTTC
CDR3 protein: CSVRGESYEQYF

D gene: NA
J gene: TRBJ2-2
clone size: many
V gene: TRBV4-3
CDR3 DNA: TGCGCCACCCAAGGACAACAGAACACCGGGGAGCTGTTTTTT
CDR3 protein: CATQGQQNTGELFF

D gene: NA
J gene: TRBJ1-2
clone size: medium-sized
V gene: TRBV7-9
CDR3 DNA: TGTGCCAGCAGCCGGATGGACACCTTC
CDR3 protein: CASSRMDTF

D gene: TRBD2
J gene: TRBJ2-2
clone size: few
V gene: TRBV11-2
CDR3 DNA: TGTGCCAGCAGCTTAGATAGGGGACTAGCGGGAGACACCGGGGAGCTGTTTTTT
CDR3 protein: CASSLDRGLAGDTGELFF

D gene: NA
J gene: TRBJ1-5
clone size: many
V gene: TRBV5-1
CDR3 DNA: TGCGCCAGCAGCTTGGATCCGGGAAGCAATCAGCCCCAGCATTTT
CDR3 protein: CASSLDPGSNQPQHF

D gene: NA
J gene: TRBJ2-1
clone size: many
V gene: TRBV5-1
CDR3 DNA: TGCGCCAGCAGCTTGGTCCTGGGGGCGAGTATGAATGAGCAGTTCTTC
CDR3 protein: CASSLVLGASMNEQFF

D gene: TRBD1
J gene: TRBJ1-2
clone size: many
V gene: TRBV20-1
CDR3 DNA: TGCAGTGCTTCCTCGACAGGGTCCCTATATGGCTACACCTTC
CDR3 protein: CSASSTGSLYGYTF

D gene: NA
J gene: TRBJ2-1
clone size: NA
V gene: TRBV28
CDR3 DNA: TGTGCCAGCGGGGCGGGGTCCTACAATGAGCAGTTCTTC
CDR3 protein: CASGAGSYNEQFF

D gene: NA
J gene: TRBJ1-3
clone size: many
V gene: TRBV14
CDR3 DNA: TGTGCCAGCAGCCACCAGGTTGGAAACACCATATATTTT
CDR3 protein: CASSHQVGNTIYF

D gene: NA
J gene: TRBJ2-1
clone size: many
V gene: TRBV7-9
CDR3 DNA: TGTGTCAGCAGCCCTGTTCTAGCCAACAATGAGCAGTTCTTC
CDR3 protein: CVSSPVLANNEQFF

D gene: NA
J gene: TRBJ1-1
clone size: many
V gene: TRBV6-5
CDR3 DNA: TGTGCCAGCAGATCTCACGTATCCGCAGGGATCATGAACACTGAAGCTTTCTTT
CDR3 protein: CASRSHVSAGIMNTEAFF

D gene: TRBD1
J gene: TRBJ1-4
clone size: NA
V gene: TRBV7-9
CDR3 DNA: TGTGCCAGCAGCCCACCGGACAGGAATAATGAAAAACTGTTTTTT
CDR3 protein: CASSPPDRNNEKLFF

D gene: NA
J gene: TRBJ1-1
clone size: many
V gene: TRBV3-1
CDR3 DNA: TGTGCCAGCAGCCGACGGGTAGTGGACACTGAAGCTTTCTTT
CDR3 protein: CASSRRVVDTEAFF

D gene: NA
J gene: TRBJ1-5
clone size: medium-sized
V gene: TRBV19
CDR3 DNA: TGTGCCAGTAGCTTCAATCCCAATCAGCCCCAGCATTTT
CDR3 protein: CASSFNPNQPQHF

D gene: NA
J gene: TRBJ2-7
clone size: few
V gene: TRBV9
CDR3 DNA: TGTGCCAGCAGCGTAGCGGGAGCGTCCTACGAGCAGTACTTC
CDR3 protein: CASSVAGASYEQYF

D gene: NA
J gene: TRBJ1-1
clone size: many
V gene: TRBV30
CDR3 DNA: TGTGCCTATCGGGACAACGAGAACACTGAAGCTTTCTTT
CDR3 protein: CAYRDNENTEAFF

D gene: TRBD2
J gene: TRBJ2-1
clone size: many
V gene: TRBV7-6
CDR3 DNA: TGTGCCAGCAGCTCTGGGACTAGCGGGGGGGCCGACGGCATTGAGCAGTTCTTC
CDR3 protein: CASSSGTSGGADGIEQFF

D gene: TRBD2
J gene: TRBJ2-5
clone size: many
V gene: TRBV20-1
CDR3 DNA: TGCAGTGCTAGAACTAGCGGAGAGACCCAGTACTTC
CDR3 protein: CSARTSGETQYF

D gene: NA
J gene: TRBJ2-7
clone size: many
V gene: TRBV6-2/TRBV6-3
CDR3 DNA: TGTGCCAGCAGCCTCGGGGGCTACGAGCAGTACTTC
CDR3 protein: CASSLGGYEQYF

D gene: TRBD2
J gene: TRBJ2-1
clone size: many
V gene: TRBV11-2
CDR3 DNA: TGTGCCAGCAGCTTTGGGGGAGGGGTCGAGCAGTTCTTC
CDR3 protein: CASSFGGGVEQFF

D gene: TRBD2
J gene: TRBJ2-3
clone size: many
V gene: TRBV12-3/TRBV12-4
CDR3 DNA: TGTGCCAGCAGTCAGGGACTAGCGGGAGGGCGTTCAGATACGCAGTATTTT
CDR3 protein: CASSQGLAGGRSDTQYF

D gene: NA
J gene: TRBJ1-2
clone size: NA
V gene: TRBV27
CDR3 DNA: TGTGCCAGCAGTTTGGGGTTAGGGCAGGGGAAAGGCTACACCTTC
CDR3 protein: CASSLGLGQGKGYTF

D gene: NA
J gene: TRBJ2-7
clone size: many
V gene: TRBV2
CDR3 DNA: TGTGCCAGCAGCACAGGGTTCCACGAGCAGTACTTC
CDR3 protein: CASSTGFHEQYF

D gene: NA
J gene: TRBJ2-5
clone size: many
V gene: TRBV11-2
CDR3 DNA: TGTGCCAGCAGCTTAGACCCCCAAGAGACCCAGTACTTC
CDR3 protein: CASSLDPQETQYF

D gene: TRBD2
J gene: TRBJ2-1
clone size: many
V gene: TRBV7-9
CDR3 DNA: TGTGCCAGCAGCTCCGGACTAGGGAAGAGCTCCTACAATGAGCAGTTCTTC
CDR3 protein: CASSSGLGKSSYNEQFF

D gene: NA
J gene: TRBJ2-3
clone size: many
V gene: TRBV7-9
CDR3 DNA: TGTGCCAGCAGCACCCACATACCTAGCACAGATACGCAGTATTTT
CDR3 protein: CASSTHIPSTDTQYF

D gene: TRBD1
J gene: TRBJ1-2
clone size: NA
V gene: TRBV7-9
CDR3 DNA: TGTGCCAGCAGTCGACAGGGGGCTTTCTATGGCTACACCTTC
CDR3 protein: CASSRQGAFYGYTF

D gene: TRBD1
J gene: TRBJ1-1
clone size: many
V gene: TRBV7-2
CDR3 DNA: TGTGCCAGCAGCTTCCCACAGGGGGCAAACACTGAAGCTTTCTTT
CDR3 protein: CASSFPQGANTEAFF